This T cell receptor beta chain derives from a study of blood T cell repertoires in COVID-19. For the study at large: Samples taken during acute and convalescent COVID-19 were collected in the United States, Italy and Spain. T cells, B-cell-depleted T cells, or PBMCs supplied cDNA or gDNA.

Looked up from germline, CDR1 is SGDLS and CDR2 is YYNGEE. With 7 bases removed from V and 3 bases from J, the gap between germline ends came to 10 bases. This CDR3 has 13 amino acids. As originally analysed: It was from reference gene primer amplification that nucleated cell counts were estimated. Repertoires were generated with immunoSEQ multiplex PCR, while TCRdb's copy carries only in-frame clones and drops some. From that table come the V and J calls and clone size; the DNA was used to work out D and trimming. The sample contains about 150,000 clones, more than 85% of which appear only once. This clone came up once.

The TCR sequence derives from a man aged 55 to 70 with active or convalescent COVID-19. This sequence joins TRBV9 and TRBJ2-2; maybe TRBD2 (5 bases). The specimen was peripheral blood. Here the CDR3 reads CASGERDTGELFF. CDR3 nucleotide sequence: TGTGCCAGCGGCGAGAGGGACACCGGGGAGCTGTTTTTT.